This passage covers 27 T cell receptor beta chains from one sample sequenced in a study of T cell responses to AZD1222 COVID-19 vaccine. Libraries were prepared by immunoSEQ multiplex PCR; TCRdb keeps only in-frame clonotypes and omits some of them. The table has 85,000 to 120,000 clones, about 88% seen once. The specimen was peripheral blood, collected on day 0 of AZD1222 vaccination. The receptors were sampled from an adult in good health.

CDR3 in DNA: TGTGCCAGCAGCGTCATGGTCGGCAGCCTCACCGGGGAGCTGTTTTTT. This encodes CASSVMVGSLTGELFF. This sequence joins TRBV9 and TRBJ2-2, with D unresolved. V shed 2 bases and J shed 4 bases, with 15 bases lying between them. Germline CDR1 is SGDLS and CDR2 is YYNGEE. This CDR3 spans 16 amino acids.

The V gene is TRBV6-5, the J gene TRBJ1-5, with unresolved D. Per the germline V gene, CDR1 is MNHEY and CDR2 is SVGAGI. V lost 5 bases and J 5 bases, leaving 13 bases between the germline ends. This CDR3 is built from 14 residues. The CDR3 loop is CASSLTGLYQPQHF. In DNA form, the CDR3 reads TGTGCCAGCAGTCTGACGGGGTTATATCAGCCCCAGCATTTT.

The chain employs TRBV3-1 (or the pseudogene TRBV3-2) and TRBJ1-1; D unclear. This CDR3 contains 14 residues. Trimming left V 1 base short and J 0 bases short, with 6 bases between. The V gene's germline CDR1 is LGHDT and CDR2 YNNKEL (reference sequence). For the CDR3, the DNA is TGTGCCAGCAGCCAAGGTGCACTGAACACTGAAGCTTTCTTT. It specifies CASSQGALNTEAFF.

This clone was seen only once. This chain connects TRBV6-1 to TRBJ1-3; perhaps TRBD1 as D (6 bases). The CDR3 covers 15 residues. CDR1 and CDR2 from the germline V gene are MNHNS and SASEGT. V was cut by 3 bases and J by 0 bases, with 9 bases left in between. The CDR3 protein is CASSDGQTSGNTIYF. The CDR3 coding sequence is TGTGCCAGCAGTGACGGACAGACCTCTGGAAACACCATATATTTT.

V and J are TRBV28 and TRBJ2-4; D might be TRBD2 (5 bases). Germline V gene sequence: CDR1 MDHEN, CDR2 SYDVKM. The CDR3 contains 18 residues. V shed 6 bases and J shed 1 base, with 22 bases lying between them. CDR3 in DNA: TGTGCCAGCAGAACGTGGAGGATGAGCGGTATGGCCAAAAACATTCAGTACTTC. Amino acids: CASRTWRMSGMAKNIQYF.

The V call is TRBV5-5, the J call TRBJ2-3; D ambiguous. V lost 2 bases and J 0 bases, leaving 1 base between the germline ends. Germline-derived CDR1 and CDR2 are SGHKS and YYEKEE (reference sequence). The CDR3 consists of 12 residues. Here the CDR3 DNA reads TGTGCCAGCAGCTTTAGCACAGATACGCAGTATTTT. Residues: CASSFSTDTQYF.

The table lists this clone with a count of one. The rearrangement uses TRBV6-1 and TRBJ2-5, with 8 bases lining up with TRBD1. Per germline, CDR1 MNHNS and CDR2 SASEGT. CDR3 length equals 16 residues. Trimming took 3 bases from V and 3 from J; bases not matched to a gene: 9. CDR3 loop: CASSEATGTGKETQYF. CDR3 in DNA: TGTGCCAGCAGTGAGGCGACCGGGACAGGAAAAGAGACCCAGTACTTC.

The chain joins TRBV24-1 to TRBJ2-5; D gene ambiguous. Trimming pared 6 bases from V and 1 base from J, leaving 8 bases between. From germline, CDR1 is KGHDR and CDR2 SFDVKD. The CDR3 runs to 13 residues. The CDR3 reads CATSSPGQETQYF. The CDR3 DNA follows: TGTGCCACCAGTTCTCCAGGCCAAGAGACCCAGTACTTC.

The rearrangement uses TRBV6-6 and TRBJ2-7; 10 bases are shared with TRBD1. J lost 13 bases, V lost 6 bases, and 12 bases had no gene match. The CDR3 is made up of 13 amino acids. Germline assignment: CDR1 MNHNY and CDR2 SVGAGI (reference sequence). CDR3 sequence reads: CASSQGQGSSGYF. CDR3 nucleotide sequence: TGTGCCAGCAGCCAGGGACAGGGGTCCTCAGGATACTTC.

The chain recombines TRBV24-1 with TRBJ2-3; D is ambiguous. V lost 3 bases, J lost 4 bases, and 4 bases lay in between. The CDR3 runs to 12 residues. CDR1 is KGHDR, CDR2 SFDVKD, per germline. The CDR3 sequence: CATSDPADTQYF. As DNA, the CDR3 is TGTGCCACCAGTGATCCGGCAGATACGCAGTATTTT.

The chain has TRBV2 and TRBJ1-2; no reliable D call. The ends were cut back, 6 bases at V and 8 bases at J, with 7 bases in the middle. Germline assignment: CDR1 SNHLY and CDR2 FYNNEI. This CDR3 comprises 10 residues. The CDR3 spells CASRGKGYTF. The CDR3 DNA is TGTGCCAGCAGGGGGAAGGGCTACACCTTC.

The rearrangement joins TRBV7-2 to TRBJ2-1; the D is unclear. Deletions cut 5 bases from V and 7 bases from J, with 12 bases between. CDR1 is SGHTA, CDR2 FQGNSA, per germline. This CDR3 has 13 residues. The CDR3 nucleotides are TGTGCCAGCAGCACCACCATTAGGAATGAGCAGTTCTTC. Its translation: CASSTTIRNEQFF.

The chain carries TRBV5-4 and TRBJ1-2, with D possibly TRBD1 on 5 matching bases. Germline V lookup: CDR1 SGHNT, CDR2 YYREEE (reference sequence). This CDR3 region has 14 residues. V was trimmed by 4 bases and J by 4 bases, leaving 14 bases between them. The CDR3 nucleotides read TGTGCCAGCAGCCCGACAGTTACAGGCTATGGCTACACCTTC. Residues: CASSPTVTGYGYTF. The full variable domain, completed using reference TRBV5-4 and TRBJ1-2, is ETGVTQSPTHLIKTRGQQVTLRCSSQSGHNTVSWYQQALGQGPQFIFQYYREEENGRGNFPPRFSGLQFPNYSSELNVNALELDDSALYLCASSPTVTGYGYTFGSGTRLTVV.

The chain has TRBV6-5 and TRBJ2-3, with TRBD1 matching 9 bases. The CDR3 loop spans 15 amino acids. After removal of 6 bases from V and 4 bases from J, the junction contained 8 bases not matched to a gene. Germline V gives CDR1 MNHEY, CDR2 SVGAGI. Here the CDR3 reads CASRTGGASPDTQYF. CDR3 in DNA: TGTGCCAGCAGAACAGGGGGCGCTTCCCCAGATACGCAGTATTTT.

The chain couples TRBV12-3 or TRBV12-4 to TRBJ2-5; either TRBD1 or TRBD2 may supply D (5 bases each). V was trimmed by 6 bases and J by 4 bases, leaving 12 bases between them. There are 13 residues in the CDR3. CDR3 amino acids: CASRRGFGETQYF. The CDR3 DNA reads TGTGCCAGCAGGAGGGGTTTCGGAGAGACCCAGTACTTC.

This clone was seen a few times. The V gene is TRBV27, the J gene TRBJ2-7; D may be TRBD1 (6 bases). With 0 bases removed from V and 0 bases from J, the gap between germline ends came to 12 bases. Germline CDR1 reads MNHEY; CDR2 reads SMNVEV (reference sequence). The CDR3 is 16 residues long. CDR3 DNA sequence: TGTGCCAGCAGTTTATCGGCCGGGACACCCTCCTACGAGCAGTACTTC. It specifies CASSLSAGTPSYEQYF.

The CDR3 DNA reads TGTGCCAGCAGCCAGTTTTCCTCGGGTCGACAGGGGCGAAATGAGCAGTTCTTC. Its translation: CASSQFSSGRQGRNEQFF. V usage is TRBV3-1 (or the pseudogene TRBV3-2) and J usage is TRBJ2-1, with TRBD1 matching over 8 bases. CDR3 length: 18 residues. Germline V gives CDR1 LGHDT, CDR2 YNNKEL (reference sequence). The J segment lost 7 bases and the V segment lost 3 bases, leaving 17 bases of the junction unmatched.

The V gene is TRBV5-1, the J gene TRBJ2-3; possible D gene TRBD2, 6 bases. This CDR3 is 15 amino acids long. Germline V gene sequence: CDR1 SGHRS, CDR2 YFSETQ. V was pared by 0 bases and J by 3 bases, with 11 bases between. The CDR3 DNA is TGCGCCAGCAGCTTGGGGCTCCTAGCGACAGATACGCAGTATTTT. Amino acid sequence: CASSLGLLATDTQYF.

CDR3: CAWRDNGQTTF. CDR3 nucleotides: TGTGCCTGGAGGGACAACGGGCAGACTACCTTC. This chain links TRBV30 with TRBJ1-2; a possible D gene is TRBD1 (5 bases). V was shortened by 3 bases and J by 14 bases, with 16 bases between the two germline ends. This CDR3 spans 11 amino acids. The germline CDR1 and CDR2 sequences are GTSNPN and SVGIG (reference sequence). Together with reference TRBV30 and TRBJ1-2, the CDR3 gives the full variable domain: SQTIHQWPATLVQPVGSPLSLECTVEGTSNPNLYWYRQAAGRGLQLLFYSVGIGQISSEVPQNLSASRPQDRQFILSSKKLLLSDSGFYLCAWRDNGQTTFGSGTRLTVV.

The chain uses TRBV27 and TRBJ1-1, with TRBD1 as a possible D gene (5 bases). The germline gives CDR1 MNHEY, CDR2 SMNVEV (reference sequence). V was clipped by 3 bases and J by 3 bases, with 17 bases between them. The CDR3 loop spans 16 amino acids. The CDR3 reads CASSFTIPRGDTEAFF. The CDR3 DNA sequence: TGTGCCAGCAGTTTTACCATACCCCGAGGGGACACTGAAGCTTTCTTT.

The chain recombines TRBV5-6 with TRBJ2-4; D is possibly TRBD2 (6 bases). The CDR3 is made up of 14 amino acids. Germline V gene sequence: CDR1 SGHDT, CDR2 YYEEEE. V lost 4 bases, J lost 4 bases, and 12 bases lay in between. The CDR3 region has the DNA TGTGCCAGCAGCCTCTGGGACTTAAAAAACATTCAGTACTTC. This gives the protein CASSLWDLKNIQYF.

The chain links TRBV5-1 to TRBJ2-5; D remains ambiguous. Trimming took off 4 bases at V and 2 bases at J, with 9 bases between the two ends. This CDR3 is 13 amino acids long. Germline CDR1 SGHRS, CDR2 YFSETQ. CDR3 coding DNA: TGCGCCAGCAGCACGCAGACTCAAGAGACCCAGTACTTC. This encodes CASSTQTQETQYF.

This chain connects TRBV10-3 to TRBJ1-6; D not certain. Trimming removed 6 bases from V and 0 bases from J, with 9 bases in between. Germline V gene sequence: CDR1 ENHRY, CDR2 SYGVKD. This CDR3 has 15 amino acids. The CDR3 DNA sequence: TGTGCCATCAGGAACGGTAGCTCCTATAATTCACCCCTCCACTTT. Amino acids: CAIRNGSSYNSPLHF.

V gene TRBV4-3 combines with J gene TRBJ1-2; tentatively, D is TRBD1 (6 bases). The CDR3 has 14 residues. Looked up from germline, CDR1 is LGHNA and CDR2 is YSLEER. With 3 bases removed from V and 4 bases from J, the gap between germline ends came to 12 bases. CDR3 in amino acids: CASSHQGGGYGYTF. The DNA for the CDR3 is TGCGCCAGCAGCCACCAAGGGGGTGGCTATGGCTACACCTTC.

The gene calls are TRBV6-2 or TRBV6-3 and TRBJ2-5; weak D call: TRBD2 (7 bases). The CDR3 is 13 amino acids. V shed 5 bases and J shed 5 bases, with 12 bases lying between them. Germline CDR1 is MNHEY and CDR2 is SVGEGT. The CDR3 protein is CASSPWGGETQYF. The CDR3 DNA sequence: TGTGCCAGCAGTCCCTGGGGGGGCGAGACCCAGTACTTC.

The rearrangement joins TRBV20-1 to TRBJ1-5, with a possible D match to TRBD1 (5 bases). V lost 6 bases to trimming and J lost 3 bases, with 15 bases between them. Germline-derived CDR1 and CDR2 are DFQATT and SNEGSKA (reference sequence). The CDR3 is 14 residues long. The CDR3 DNA follows: TGCAGTGCCAGTCGTGGCAGGGACAATCAGCCCCAGCATTTT. As protein: CSASRGRDNQPQHF.

The V call is TRBV7-2, the J call TRBJ2-5, with D perhaps matching TRBD1 (5 bases). Trimming took off 5 bases at V and 1 base at J, with 14 bases between the two ends. The CDR3 totals 15 residues. CDR1 and CDR2 (germline): SGHTA, FQGNSA. The CDR3 region has the DNA TGTGCCAGCAGCCCCACGGTGGGGCGCCAAGAGACCCAGTACTTC. Protein product: CASSPTVGRQETQYF.